Below, one TCR beta chain is given with its context. The sample belongs to a study of blood T cell repertoires in COVID-19. In the study overall: Samples came from the United States, Italy and Spain, spanning acute and convalescent COVID-19. The analysed material was cDNA or gDNA that came from T cells, B-cell-depleted T cells, or PBMCs.

Per the original data handling: Amplification with reference gene primers provided the estimates of nucleated cell counts. The data were produced by immunoSEQ multiplex PCR, yet TCRdb's version contains in-frame clones alone and is incomplete. V and J calls and clone size are as listed in that table; D and trimming were resolved from the DNA. The repertoire includes 55,000 or so clones, over 80% of them detected once, and roughly 3.9% sits in the top ten. Patients of the Seattle cohort, enrolled during active infection, were followed longitudinally. Sequenced material: peripheral blood. The clonotype originates from a middle-aged man with COVID-19, enrolled during active disease.

The DNA of the CDR3 is TGTGCCAGCAGCTTGGGGACAGGGGCCCGGAAAAATGAAAAACTGTTTTTT. Translating gives CASSLGTGARKNEKLFF. The V call is TRBV5-4, the J call TRBJ1-4, with TRBD1 matching over 9 bases. The CDR3 extends over 17 amino acids. Germline loops: CDR1 SGHNT, CDR2 YYREEE (reference sequence). Germline trimming cut 0 bases from V and 5 bases from J; bases unmatched to any gene: 8.